The 29 T cell receptor beta chains below all came from one sample that was sequenced in a study of CD8+ T cells in alopecia areata. Investigators isolated RNA and reverse transcribed it into cDNA to act as the sequencing template. Profiling relied on immunoSEQ multiplex PCR, and the TCRdb table lists in-frame clones only, not all of them. The sample contains a few hundred thousand clones, about two fifths of which appear only once. Treatment given: oral pan-JAK inhibitor, 5-10 mg twice daily. This sample comprised CD4+ T cells sorted from blood, obtained between weeks 30 and 35, from a patient treated with tofacitinib. These TCRs come from a human donor with alopecia areata.

The V call is TRBV6-5, the J call TRBJ2-1, with D unresolved. CDR1 is MNHEY and CDR2 is SVGAGI in the germline V gene. V gave up 0 bases and J gave up 3 bases, with 3 bases separating them. The CDR3 contains 13 residues. CDR3 amino acids: CASSYSHYNEQFF. The CDR3 coding sequence is TGTGCCAGCAGTTACTCCCACTACAATGAGCAGTTCTTC.

This clone has more than one count but fewer than ten. The V and J genes are TRBV11-2 and TRBJ2-2; 10 nucleotides line up with TRBD1. Germline CDR1 and CDR2: SGHAT and FQNNGV. This CDR3 contains 14 residues. V lost 5 bases and J lost 8; bases outside the gene matches: 5. CDR3 sequence (DNA): TGTGCCAGCAGCGCGGACAGGGGGAGAGGGGAGCTGTTTTTT. Protein product: CASSADRGRGELFF.

The chain has TRBV2 and TRBJ2-3; 14 bases match TRBD2. V gave up 5 bases and J gave up 4 bases; unmatched junction bases: 17. CDR1 is SNHLY, CDR2 FYNNEI, per germline. CDR3 length equals 20 residues. The CDR3 DNA reads TGTGCCAGCAGTTGGACTAGCGGGGGGACTTCAGATATAATCGCAGATACGCAGTATTTT. Encoded protein: CASSWTSGGTSDIIADTQYF.

CDR3 sequence (DNA): TGTGCCAGCAGCTCCTCGGGGGATGGCTACACCTTC. This gives the protein CASSSSGDGYTF. V usage is TRBV9 and J usage is TRBJ1-2, with D possibly TRBD1 on 5 matching bases. Germline loops: CDR1 SGDLS, CDR2 YYNGEE. Trimming left V 4 bases short and J 6 bases short, with 10 bases between. The CDR3 consists of 12 residues. Full variable domain (missing parts from reference TRBV9 and TRBJ1-2): DSGVTQTPKHLITATGQRVTLRCSPRSGDLSVYWYQQSLDQGLQFLIQYYNGEERAKGNILERFSAQQFPDLHSELNLSSLELGDSALYFCASSSSGDGYTFGSGTRLTVV.

This chain connects TRBV25-1 to TRBJ2-2, with D possibly TRBD1 on 5 matching bases. V gave up 3 bases and J gave up 0 bases, with 11 bases separating them. The CDR3 totals 16 residues. CDR1 MGHDK and CDR2 SYGVNS come from the germline V gene. DNA for the CDR3: TGTGCCAGCAGTGAGTTTAGGGGAACGAACACCGGGGAGCTGTTTTTT. It codes for CASSEFRGTNTGELFF.

The rearrangement uses TRBV14 and TRBJ2-1, with 9 bases that match TRBD2. The V and J ends lost 4 bases and 10 bases, in that order; junction bases with no gene match: 8. The CDR3 totals 14 residues. Germline CDR1 and CDR2: SGHDN and FVKESK. This CDR3 reads CASSPVAGAQEQFF. The CDR3 DNA reads as TGTGCCAGCAGCCCTGTAGCGGGGGCACAGGAGCAGTTCTTC.

The rearrangement links TRBV7-9 to TRBJ1-2; TRBD1 is a possible D gene (6 bases). This CDR3 spans 13 amino acids. CDR1 SEHNR and CDR2 FQNEAQ come from the germline V gene (reference sequence). V was pared by 5 bases and J by 5 bases, with 12 bases between. This CDR3 reads CASSVTGKYGYTF. For the CDR3, the DNA is TGTGCCAGCAGCGTTACAGGGAAATATGGCTACACCTTC.

This clone was detected only a few times. For the CDR3, the DNA is TGCAGCGTCACACCCCTAGCGGGAGTTCAAAATGAGCAGTTCTTC. This sequence encodes CSVTPLAGVQNEQFF. The rearrangement links TRBV29-1 to TRBJ2-1; TRBD2 aligns across 10 bases. The length of the CDR3 is 15 residues. Germline V CDR1 and CDR2: SQVTM, ANQGSEA. The trim removed 6 bases at V and 7 bases at J, leaving 12 bases unmatched.

V usage is TRBV13 and J usage is TRBJ1-3, with D unclear. V gave up 3 bases and J gave up 4 bases, with 7 bases separating them. This CDR3 spans 13 amino acids. Germline CDR1 and CDR2: PRHDT and FYEKMQ (reference sequence). This CDR3 is CASSFEIGNTIYF. The CDR3, as DNA: TGTGCCAGCAGCTTTGAGATAGGAAACACCATATATTTT.

The gene calls are TRBV25-1 and TRBJ1-2; 7 bases line up with TRBD1. The CDR3 is made up of 14 amino acids. The J segment lost 5 bases and the V segment lost 6 bases, leaving 9 bases of the junction unmatched. Germline V lookup: CDR1 MGHDK, CDR2 SYGVNS. The CDR3 DNA reads as TGTGCCAGCAGCCAGGGGGAGGGGCTTTATGGCTACACCTTC. This translates into CASSQGEGLYGYTF.

This clone has only one observation. V usage is TRBV9 and J usage is TRBJ2-2; D gene ambiguous. The CDR3 has 13 amino acids. V lost 0 bases and J lost 6, with 6 bases in between. Germline V gene data show CDR1 as SGDLS and CDR2 as YYNGEE. The CDR3 region is CASSVDTPGELFF. Written as DNA, the CDR3 is TGTGCCAGCAGCGTAGACACGCCCGGGGAGCTGTTTTTT.

V usage is TRBV30 and J usage is TRBJ1-5, with TRBD1 as a possible D gene (6 bases). There are 13 residues in the CDR3. The V gene's germline CDR1 is GTSNPN and CDR2 SVGIG (reference sequence). The ends were cut back, 1 base at V and 7 bases at J, with 11 bases in the middle. In DNA, the CDR3 is TGTGCCTGGAGTGACAGGGACCACCAGCCCCAGCATTTT. Translating gives CAWSDRDHQPQHF.

This chain uses TRBV30 with TRBJ2-1; D perhaps matches TRBD2 (5 bases). Germline V gene data show CDR1 as GTSNPN and CDR2 as SVGIG (reference sequence). Trimming left V 5 bases short and J 7 bases short, with 9 bases between. The length of the CDR3 is 11 residues. The CDR3 sequence: CAWGPGNEQFF. The CDR3 DNA is TGTGCCTGGGGTCCGGGGAATGAGCAGTTCTTC.

The J gene is TRBJ2-3, the V gene TRBV6-6; 8 nucleotides align to TRBD1. Trimming cost V 2 bases and J 4 bases; bases outside gene matches: 5. The germline CDR1 and CDR2 sequences are MNHNY and SVGAGI (reference sequence). This CDR3 has 15 amino acids. This chain's CDR3 is CASSYIRGQADTQYF. CDR3 coding DNA: TGTGCCAGCAGTTACATCAGGGGGCAAGCAGATACGCAGTATTTT.

This clone was detected only a few times. The genes are TRBV11-2 and TRBJ2-3; possible D gene TRBD1, 6 bases. V was pared by 5 bases and J by 2 bases, with 11 bases between. CDR1 is SGHAT, CDR2 FQNNGV, per germline. The CDR3 is 14 residues long. CDR3 protein: CASSTDRYTDTQYF. For the CDR3, the DNA is TGTGCCAGCAGCACCGACAGGTACACAGATACGCAGTATTTT.

This clone occurred a few times. The genes are TRBV6-6 and TRBJ2-4, with a possible D match to TRBD2 (6 bases). The germline CDR1 and CDR2 sequences are MNHNY and SVGAGI (reference sequence). V was shortened by 0 bases and J by 0 bases, with 9 bases between the two germline ends. This CDR3 comprises 16 residues. CDR3 residues: CASSYSAGLAKNIQYF. Here the CDR3 DNA reads TGTGCCAGCAGTTACTCGGCGGGACTAGCCAAAAACATTCAGTACTTC.

V is TRBV6-5 and J is TRBJ2-3; 8 bases match TRBD2. The CDR3 is 13 amino acids. The V gene end was trimmed by 5 bases and the J gene end by 6 bases; junction bases not matched to a gene: 4. CDR1 is MNHEY and CDR2 is SVGAGI in the germline V gene. The CDR3 DNA reads TGTGCCAGCAGTCGGACTAGCATCGATACGCAGTATTTT. It specifies CASSRTSIDTQYF.

A few counts support this clone. This chain links TRBV6-1 with TRBJ1-5; D is possibly TRBD1 (5 bases). Trimming stripped 3 bases from V and 2 bases from J, with 17 bases between. The germline V gene has CDR1 MNHNS and CDR2 SASEGT. This CDR3 spans 17 amino acids. The CDR3 sequence: CASSEDFGTHGNQPQHF. In DNA form, the CDR3 reads TGTGCCAGCAGTGAGGACTTCGGGACCCACGGCAATCAGCCCCAGCATTTT.

This clone was seen a few times. J is TRBJ2-5 and V is TRBV29-1; TRBD2 aligns across 8 bases. The CDR3 spans 13 residues. Per the germline V gene, CDR1 is SQVTM and CDR2 is ANQGSEA. Trimming at V came to 8 bases and at J to 5 bases, leaving 10 bases not matched to a gene. DNA of the CDR3: TGCAGCACGGTCGGGACTAGGGGGGAGACCCAGTACTTC. Amino acids: CSTVGTRGETQYF.

The table lists this clone with a few counts. The chain has TRBV5-1 and TRBJ1-2, with D possibly TRBD1 on 5 matching bases. Germline lookup yields CDR1 SGHRS and CDR2 YFSETQ. Between the trimmed V and J ends, which lost 0 bases and 4 bases, there was a span of 10 bases. The CDR3 spans 14 residues. CDR3 region: CASSLDQGFYGYTF. The CDR3 DNA reads TGCGCCAGCAGCTTGGATCAGGGCTTCTATGGCTACACCTTC.

The chain uses TRBV5-1 and TRBJ1-1; a possible D gene is TRBD1 (5 bases). There are 14 residues in the CDR3. Per the germline V gene, CDR1 is SGHRS and CDR2 is YFSETQ. Deletions cut 2 bases from V and 1 base from J, with 9 bases between. CDR3: CASSLGHGNTEAFF. The CDR3 nucleotides are TGCGCCAGCAGCTTAGGACACGGGAACACTGAAGCTTTCTTT.

This chain links TRBV4-1 with TRBJ2-7; 9 nucleotides agree with TRBD1. With V trimmed by 7 bases and J by 3 bases, 10 bases remained unmatched. This CDR3 region has 15 residues. Germline V lookup: CDR1 MGHRA, CDR2 YSYEKL. CDR3: CASNYPGQGHYEQYF. Here the CDR3 DNA reads TGCGCCAGCAACTATCCCGGACAGGGGCACTACGAGCAGTACTTC.

At least ten counts were recorded for this clone. The CDR3 coding sequence is TGTGCCAGCATGGGGGGGACCCAAGAGACCCAGTACTTC. Amino acids: CASMGGTQETQYF. The rearrangement uses TRBV2 and TRBJ2-5, with 7 nucleotides matching TRBD2. Germline V gives CDR1 SNHLY, CDR2 FYNNEI. V lost 7 bases to trimming and J lost 1 base; unmatched junction nucleotides: 3. This CDR3 is built from 13 residues.

The chain uses TRBV6-1 and TRBJ1-4, with D uncertain. V lost 4 bases to trimming and J lost 3 bases, with 9 bases between them. The germline gives CDR1 MNHNS, CDR2 SASEGT. The CDR3 length is 14 residues. CDR3 nucleotide sequence: TGTGCCAGCAGTGGCCGGATTTCTAATGAAAAACTGTTTTTT. This gives the protein CASSGRISNEKLFF.

This CDR3 is CASSLVTGLNEKLFF. In DNA form, the CDR3 reads TGTGCCAGCAGCTTAGTCACAGGGCTTAATGAAAAACTGTTTTTT. The chain is built from TRBV7-9 and TRBJ1-4; a weak D match, TRBD1 (6 bases). There are 15 residues in the CDR3. V lost 1 base and J lost 4, with 10 bases in between. Germline loops: CDR1 SEHNR, CDR2 FQNEAQ (reference sequence).

In its sample, this clone was seen many times. This chain connects TRBV28 to TRBJ2-3; 9 bases align to TRBD1. Trimming at V came to 3 bases and at J to 3 bases, leaving 10 bases not matched to a gene. The germline CDR1 and CDR2 sequences are MDHEN and SYDVKM. The CDR3 has 17 amino acids. CDR3 loop: CASSLKDRGRTTDTQYF. DNA of the CDR3: TGTGCCAGCAGTTTGAAGGACAGGGGTAGGACAACAGATACGCAGTATTTT.

The V gene is TRBV25-1, the J gene TRBJ2-7; 9 bases align to TRBD2. The CDR3 runs to 16 residues. The germline CDR1 and CDR2 sequences are MGHDK and SYGVNS. V lost 4 bases, J lost 5 bases, and 12 bases stayed unmatched. CDR3 coding DNA: TGTGCCAGCAGTGCGATACAACCCGGGACTAGCCACGAGCAGTACTTC. Translating it yields CASSAIQPGTSHEQYF.

The rearrangement joins TRBV4-1 to TRBJ2-5; 12 nucleotides align to TRBD1. Looked up from germline, CDR1 is MGHRA and CDR2 is YSYEKL. Trimming at V came to 4 bases and at J to 5 bases, leaving 5 bases not matched to a gene. CDR3 size: 15 residues. CDR3 protein: CASSRIGTGGETQYF. DNA for the CDR3: TGCGCCAGCAGCCGGATCGGGACAGGGGGCGAGACCCAGTACTTC.

This chain connects TRBV6-5 to TRBJ2-7, with D tentatively TRBD1 or TRBD2 (5 bases each). The CDR3 length is 16 residues. Between the trimmed V and J ends, which lost 2 bases and 2 bases, there was a span of 16 bases. CDR1 and CDR2 from the germline V gene are MNHEY and SVGAGI. The DNA of the CDR3 is TGTGCCAGCAGTTACGGTCGGGGCGCGGACACCTACGAGCAGTACTTC. Translating gives CASSYGRGADTYEQYF.